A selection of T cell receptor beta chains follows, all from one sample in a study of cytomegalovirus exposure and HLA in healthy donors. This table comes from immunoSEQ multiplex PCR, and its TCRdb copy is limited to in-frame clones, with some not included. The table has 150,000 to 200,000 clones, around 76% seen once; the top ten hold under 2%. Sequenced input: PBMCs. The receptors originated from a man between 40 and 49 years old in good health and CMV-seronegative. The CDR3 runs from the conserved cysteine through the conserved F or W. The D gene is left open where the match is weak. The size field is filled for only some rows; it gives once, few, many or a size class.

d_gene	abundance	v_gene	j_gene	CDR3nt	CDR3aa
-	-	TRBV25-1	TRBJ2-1	TGTGCCAGCAGTGAAGGCTCACTTGGGCCAAACAATGAGCAGTTCTTC	CASSEGSLGPNNEQFF
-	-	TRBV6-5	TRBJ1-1	TGTGCCAGCAGTTCCCGGGCCCGGGGAAGAGCTTTCTTT	CASSSRARGRAFF
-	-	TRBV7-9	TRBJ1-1	TGTGCCAGCAGCTGGAGACAGTCTCAAGCTTTCTTT	CASSWRQSQAFF
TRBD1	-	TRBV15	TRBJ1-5	TGTGCCACCAGCTTCGACAGGGTAGGTCAGCCCCAGCATTTT	CATSFDRVGQPQHF
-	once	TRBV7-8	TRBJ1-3	TGTGCCAGCAGCCCGTTTGAGGGGGGGCCTGGAAACACCATATATTTT	CASSPFEGGPGNTIYF
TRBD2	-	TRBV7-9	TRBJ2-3	TGTGCCAGCAGCGAACTAGCGGGAGTCACCGATACGCAGTATTTT	CASSELAGVTDTQYF
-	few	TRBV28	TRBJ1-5	TGTGCCAGCTGCTTCGGCAGGGCATATCAGCCCCAGCATTTT	CASCFGRAYQPQHF
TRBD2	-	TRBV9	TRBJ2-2	TGTGCCAGCAGCGGGACTAGCGGGAGTGGTCGGACCGGGGAGCTGTTTTTT	CASSGTSGSGRTGELFF
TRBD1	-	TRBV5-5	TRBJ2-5	TGTGCCAGCAGCTGGACAGGGGGGGGACAAGAGACCCAGTACTTC	CASSWTGGGQETQYF
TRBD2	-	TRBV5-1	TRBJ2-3	TGCGCCAGCAGCTTGTCCATGGGACTAGCCACAGATACGCAGTATTTT	CASSLSMGLATDTQYF
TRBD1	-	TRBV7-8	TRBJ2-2	TGTGCCAGCACCTTGCTACGACAGGGCGGAACCGGGGAGCTGTTTTTT	CASTLLRQGGTGELFF
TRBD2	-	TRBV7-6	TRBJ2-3	TGTGCCAGCAGCTTAGGGTGGGCTAGCGGGCAGAACACAGATACGCAGTATTTT	CASSLGWASGQNTDTQYF
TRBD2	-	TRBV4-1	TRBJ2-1	TGCGCCAGCAGACCAGGGACTAGCGGACCGGAGCAGTTCTTC	CASRPGTSGPEQFF
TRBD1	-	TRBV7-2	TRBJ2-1	TGTGCCAGCAGCCCGACAGGGGCGTACGGGGGTGAGCAGTTCTTC	CASSPTGAYGGEQFF
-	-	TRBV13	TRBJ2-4	TGTGCCAGCAGCTCCACCGGGGAGACTAAAAACATTCAGTACTTC	CASSSTGETKNIQYF
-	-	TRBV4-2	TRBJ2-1	TGTGCCAGCAGCTTAGCGGACTCCTCCTACAATGAGCAGTTCTTC	CASSLADSSYNEQFF
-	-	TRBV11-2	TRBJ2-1	TGTGCCAGCAGCTTCCGATACCTCACGGGCAATGAGCAGTTCTTC	CASSFRYLTGNEQFF
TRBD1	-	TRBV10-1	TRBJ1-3	TGCGCCAGCAGTGAGTCGAAGACAGGGTCTGGAAACACCATATATTTT	CASSESKTGSGNTIYF
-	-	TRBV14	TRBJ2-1	TGTGCCAGCAGCCAAGATTCTCGCGGGGCCTTCTACAATGAGCAGTTCTTC	CASSQDSRGAFYNEQFF
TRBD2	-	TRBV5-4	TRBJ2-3	TGTGCCAGCAGCTTGGTTTCGGGACTAGCAGCAGATACGCAGTATTTT	CASSLVSGLAADTQYF
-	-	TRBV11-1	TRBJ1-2	TGTGCCAGCAGCCCCTCGCAAAGCACTCCAAACTATGGCTACACCTTC	CASSPSQSTPNYGYTF
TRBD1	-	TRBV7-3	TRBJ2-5	TGTGCCAGCAGCCGCACGGGACAGGGTGTAGAGACCCAGTACTTC	CASSRTGQGVETQYF
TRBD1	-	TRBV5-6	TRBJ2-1	TGTGCCAGCAGCTTCAGACAGGGGAAGTACAATGAGCAGTTCTTC	CASSFRQGKYNEQFF
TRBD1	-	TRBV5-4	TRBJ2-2	TGTGCCAGCAGCACAGAATACAGGGGAACCGGGGAGCTGTTTTTT	CASSTEYRGTGELFF
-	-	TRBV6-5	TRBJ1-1	TGTGCCAGCAGTTCACCTAGCATAATGAACACTGAAGCTTTCTTT	CASSSPSIMNTEAFF
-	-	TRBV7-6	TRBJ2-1	TGTGCCAGCAGCTTGGGACTTTACAATGAGCAGTTCTTC	CASSLGLYNEQFF
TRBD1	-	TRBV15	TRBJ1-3	TGTGCCACCAGCAGAGCCGGGACAGGCGGAAACACCATATATTTT	CATSRAGTGGNTIYF
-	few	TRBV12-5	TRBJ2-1	TGTGCTAGTGGCCCTATGGACACTGGTGAGCAGTTCTTC	CASGPMDTGEQFF
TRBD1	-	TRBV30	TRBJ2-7	TGTGCCTGGAGCGTAGGACAGGGGTACGAGCAGTACTTC	CAWSVGQGYEQYF
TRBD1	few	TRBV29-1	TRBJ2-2	TGCAGCGTTGGGACCCAGGGGGACGGGGAGCTGTTTTTT	CSVGTQGDGELFF
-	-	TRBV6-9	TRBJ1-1	TGTGCCAGCAGTTATTCAATCATTCGGGCAGGGCCAACGGATGAAGCTTTCTTT	CASSYSIIRAGPTDEAFF
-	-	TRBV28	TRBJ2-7	TGTGCCAGCAGTCCCCAGCGGATCTACGAGCAGTACTTC	CASSPQRIYEQYF
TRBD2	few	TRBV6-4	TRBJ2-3	TGTGCCAGCAGTGTAAAAGCTAGCGGACGCACAGATACGCAGTATTTT	CASSVKASGRTDTQYF
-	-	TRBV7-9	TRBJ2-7	TGTGCCAGCAGCTTCCCCAGGGGCCCTGAGCAGTACTTC	CASSFPRGPEQYF
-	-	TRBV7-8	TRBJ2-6	TGTGCCAGCAACCGGGCGGGGGCGTTATTTTCTGGGGCCAACGGCCTGACTTTC	CASNRAGALFSGANGLTF
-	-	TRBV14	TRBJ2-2	TGTGCCAGCAGCCTATCGGGGATCCGGGAGCTGTTTTTT	CASSLSGIRELFF
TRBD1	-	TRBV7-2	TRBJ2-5	TGTGCCAGCAGCTTACCGACAGGGCGGGAGACCCAGTACTTC	CASSLPTGRETQYF
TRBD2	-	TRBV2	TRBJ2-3	TGTGCCAGCAAGATTCAGACTAGCGGGATAACAGATACGCAGTATTTT	CASKIQTSGITDTQYF
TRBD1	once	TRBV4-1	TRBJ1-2	TGCGCCAGCAGCCAGCTGGACAGGGCCTATGGCTACACCTTC	CASSQLDRAYGYTF
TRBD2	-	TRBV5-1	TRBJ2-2	TGCGCCAGCAGCTTGGGGGGACTAGCGGGCACCGGGGAGCTGTTTTTT	CASSLGGLAGTGELFF
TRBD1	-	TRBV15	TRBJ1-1	TGTGCCACCAGCAGTGACAGGGTGAACACTGAAGCTTTCTTT	CATSSDRVNTEAFF
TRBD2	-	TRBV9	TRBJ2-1	TGTGCCAGCAGCGTAGTAGCGGGAGGGTACAATGAGCAGTTCTTC	CASSVVAGGYNEQFF
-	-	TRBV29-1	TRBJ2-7	TGCAGCGCATTGACTAGTGCCTCCTACGAGCAGTACTTC	CSALTSASYEQYF
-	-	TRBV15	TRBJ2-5	TGTGCCACCAGCAGAGGACGGAGGGAGGAGACCCAGTACTTC	CATSRGRREETQYF
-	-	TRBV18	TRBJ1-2	TGTGCCAGCTCACCACCCAACAGGGAGGGCTATGGCTACACCTTC	CASSPPNREGYGYTF
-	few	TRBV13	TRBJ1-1	TGTGCCAGCAGCTCCGCAGGGAACACTGAAGCTTTCTTT	CASSSAGNTEAFF
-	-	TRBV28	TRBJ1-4	TGTGCCAGCTCGGTCGCAACTAATGAAAAACTGTTTTTT	CASSVATNEKLFF
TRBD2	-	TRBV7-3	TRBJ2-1	TGTGCCAGCAGCTTAATTCTAGCGGGAGGGTACAATGAGCAGTTCTTC	CASSLILAGGYNEQFF
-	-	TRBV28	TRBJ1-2	TGTGCCAGCAGTTTCCCGACCGGGGGTCCCTATGGCTACACCTTC	CASSFPTGGPYGYTF
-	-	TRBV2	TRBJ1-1	TGTGCCAGCACGGTGGCGGACACTGAAGCTTTCTTT	CASTVADTEAFF
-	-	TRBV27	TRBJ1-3	TGTGCCCCCTGGACTGAGGTTGGAAACACCATATATTTT	CAPWTEVGNTIYF
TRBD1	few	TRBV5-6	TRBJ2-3	TGTGCCAGCAGTCCCGGGACAGGGTTAGATACGCAGTATTTT	CASSPGTGLDTQYF
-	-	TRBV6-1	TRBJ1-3	TGTGCCAGCACTTCTGGCACCAACTCTGGAAACACCATATATTTT	CASTSGTNSGNTIYF
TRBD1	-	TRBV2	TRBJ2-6	TGTGCCAGCAGTCTACAGGGGTCTCTAAACTCTGGGGCCAACGTCCTGACTTTC	CASSLQGSLNSGANVLTF
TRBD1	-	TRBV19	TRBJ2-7	TGTGCCAGTAGTTCGACAGGGTTCTACGAGCAGTACTTC	CASSSTGFYEQYF
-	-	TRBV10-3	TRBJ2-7	TGTGCCATCAGTGAGTCGAACGGGAAACTGGAGCAGTACTTC	CAISESNGKLEQYF
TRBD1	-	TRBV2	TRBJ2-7	TGTGCCAGCACACAGGGGGCCTACGAGCAGTACTTC	CASTQGAYEQYF
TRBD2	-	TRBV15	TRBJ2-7	TGTGCCACCAGCAGAGCGGGGGGTGGGAGCCCCTACGAGCAGTACTTC	CATSRAGGGSPYEQYF